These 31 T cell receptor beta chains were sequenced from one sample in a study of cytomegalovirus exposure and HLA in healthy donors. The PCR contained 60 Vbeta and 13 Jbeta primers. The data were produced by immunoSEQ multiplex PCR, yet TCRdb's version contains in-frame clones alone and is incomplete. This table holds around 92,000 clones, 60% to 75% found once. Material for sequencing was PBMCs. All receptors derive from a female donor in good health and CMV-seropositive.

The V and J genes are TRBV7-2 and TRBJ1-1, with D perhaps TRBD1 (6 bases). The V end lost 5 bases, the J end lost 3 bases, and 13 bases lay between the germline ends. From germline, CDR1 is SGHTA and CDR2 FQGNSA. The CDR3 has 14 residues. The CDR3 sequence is CASSLRTADTEAFF. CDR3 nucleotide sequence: TGTGCCAGCAGCCTGCGGACAGCCGACACTGAAGCTTTCTTT.

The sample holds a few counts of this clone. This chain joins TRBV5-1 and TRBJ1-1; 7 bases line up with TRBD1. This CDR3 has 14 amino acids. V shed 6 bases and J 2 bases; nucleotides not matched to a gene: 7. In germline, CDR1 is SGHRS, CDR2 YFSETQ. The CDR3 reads CASTPGQVNTEAFF. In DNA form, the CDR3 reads TGCGCCAGCACCCCAGGACAGGTCAACACTGAAGCTTTCTTT.

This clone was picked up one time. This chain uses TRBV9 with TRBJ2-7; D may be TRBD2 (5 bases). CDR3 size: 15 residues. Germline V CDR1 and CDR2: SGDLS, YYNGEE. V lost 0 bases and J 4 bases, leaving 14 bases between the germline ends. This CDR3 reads CASSVGPGKQYEQYF. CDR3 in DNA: TGTGCCAGCAGCGTAGGTCCCGGGAAGCAGTACGAGCAGTACTTC.

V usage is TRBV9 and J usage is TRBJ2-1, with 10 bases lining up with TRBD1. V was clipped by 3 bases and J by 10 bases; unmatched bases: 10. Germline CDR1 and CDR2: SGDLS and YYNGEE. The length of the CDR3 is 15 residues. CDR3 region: CASSARTGGGWEQFF. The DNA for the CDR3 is TGTGCCAGCAGCGCAAGGACAGGGGGAGGGTGGGAGCAGTTCTTC. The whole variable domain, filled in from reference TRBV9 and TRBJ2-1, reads DSGVTQTPKHLITATGQRVTLRCSPRSGDLSVYWYQQSLDQGLQFLIQYYNGEERAKGNILERFSAQQFPDLHSELNLSSLELGDSALYFCASSARTGGGWEQFFGPGTRLTVL.

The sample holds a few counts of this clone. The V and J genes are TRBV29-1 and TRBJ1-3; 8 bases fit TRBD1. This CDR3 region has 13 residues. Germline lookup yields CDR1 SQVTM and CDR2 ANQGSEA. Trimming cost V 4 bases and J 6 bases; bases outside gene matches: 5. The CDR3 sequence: CSVGPGGENTIYF. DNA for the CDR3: TGCAGCGTTGGGCCAGGGGGCGAAAACACCATATATTTT. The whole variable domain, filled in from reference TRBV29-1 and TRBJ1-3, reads SAVISQKPSRDICQRGTSLTIQCQVDSQVTMMFWYRQQPGQSLTLIATANQGSEATYESGFVIDKFPISRPNLTFSTLTVSNMSPEDSSIYLCSVGPGGENTIYFGEGSWLTVV.

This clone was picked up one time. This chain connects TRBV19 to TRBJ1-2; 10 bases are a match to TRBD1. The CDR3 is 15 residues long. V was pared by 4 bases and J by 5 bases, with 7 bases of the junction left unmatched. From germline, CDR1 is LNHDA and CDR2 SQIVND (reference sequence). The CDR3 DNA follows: TGTGCCAGTAGTACGGGGACAGGGGATCGGTATGGCTACACCTTC. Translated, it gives CASSTGTGDRYGYTF. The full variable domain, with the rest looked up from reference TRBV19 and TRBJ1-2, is DGGITQSPKYLFRKEGQNVTLSCEQNLNHDAMYWYRQDPGQGLRLIYYSQIVNDFQKGDIAEGYSVSREKKESFPLTVTSAQKNPTAFYLCASSTGTGDRYGYTFGSGTRLTVV.

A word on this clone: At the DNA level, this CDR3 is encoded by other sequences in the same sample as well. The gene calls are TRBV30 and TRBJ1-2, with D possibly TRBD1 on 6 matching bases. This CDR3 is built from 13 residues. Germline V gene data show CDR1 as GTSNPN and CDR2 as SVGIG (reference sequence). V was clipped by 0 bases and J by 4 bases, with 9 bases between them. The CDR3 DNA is TGTGCCTGGAGTGTACAGGGCGGCTATGGCTACACCTTC. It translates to CAWSVQGGYGYTF.

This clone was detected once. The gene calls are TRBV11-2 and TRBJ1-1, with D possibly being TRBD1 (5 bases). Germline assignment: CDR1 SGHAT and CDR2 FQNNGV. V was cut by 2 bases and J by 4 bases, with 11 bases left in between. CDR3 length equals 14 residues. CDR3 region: CASSLLQASTEAFF. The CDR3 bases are TGTGCCAGCAGCTTACTACAGGCTAGCACTGAAGCTTTCTTT.

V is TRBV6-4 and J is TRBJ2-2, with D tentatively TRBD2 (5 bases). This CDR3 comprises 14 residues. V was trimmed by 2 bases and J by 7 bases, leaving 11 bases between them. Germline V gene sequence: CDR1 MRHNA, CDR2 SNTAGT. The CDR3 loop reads CASSDPLAGGELFF. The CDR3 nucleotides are TGTGCCAGCAGTGACCCCCTAGCAGGCGGGGAGCTGTTTTTT.

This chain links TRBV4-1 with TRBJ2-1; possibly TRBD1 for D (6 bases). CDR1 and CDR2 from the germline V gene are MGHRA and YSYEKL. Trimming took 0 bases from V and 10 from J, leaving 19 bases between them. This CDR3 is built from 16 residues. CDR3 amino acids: CASSQEGMGRGREQFF. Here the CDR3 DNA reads TGCGCCAGCAGCCAAGAAGGGATGGGCAGGGGCCGGGAGCAGTTCTTC.

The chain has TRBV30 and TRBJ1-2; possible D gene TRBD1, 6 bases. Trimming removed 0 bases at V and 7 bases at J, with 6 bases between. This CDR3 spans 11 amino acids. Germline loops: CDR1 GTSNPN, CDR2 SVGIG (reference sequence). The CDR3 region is CAWSVGGGYTF. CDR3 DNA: TGTGCCTGGAGTGTAGGGGGTGGCTACACCTTC.

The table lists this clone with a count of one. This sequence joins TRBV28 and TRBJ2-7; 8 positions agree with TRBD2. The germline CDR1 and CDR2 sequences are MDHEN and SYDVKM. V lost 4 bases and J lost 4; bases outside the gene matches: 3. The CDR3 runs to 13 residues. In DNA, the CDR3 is TGTGCCAGCAGTTCGGGGGGGGTATACGAGCAGTACTTC. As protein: CASSSGGVYEQYF.

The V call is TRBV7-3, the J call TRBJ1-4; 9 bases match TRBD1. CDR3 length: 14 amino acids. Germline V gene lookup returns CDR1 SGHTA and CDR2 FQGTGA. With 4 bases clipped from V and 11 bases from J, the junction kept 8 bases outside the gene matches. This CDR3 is CASSSNRGRGKLFF. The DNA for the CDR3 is TGTGCCAGCAGCTCCAACAGGGGGCGCGGTAAACTGTTTTTT.

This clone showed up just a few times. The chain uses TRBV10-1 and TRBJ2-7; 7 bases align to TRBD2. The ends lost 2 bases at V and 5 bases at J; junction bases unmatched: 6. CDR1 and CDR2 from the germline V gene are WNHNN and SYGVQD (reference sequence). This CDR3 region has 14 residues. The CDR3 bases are TGCGCCAGCAGTGAGACGGGGGGAGTGAACGAGCAGTACTTC. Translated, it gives CASSETGGVNEQYF.

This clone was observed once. This CDR3 is CASSLRVSPSYEQYF. CDR3 coding DNA: TGTGCCAGCAGTTTGCGGGTTTCCCCTTCCTACGAGCAGTACTTC. J is TRBJ2-7 and V is TRBV27, with a weak D call TRBD2 (5 bases). Germline CDR1 is MNHEY and CDR2 is SMNVEV (reference sequence). This CDR3 comprises 15 residues. V lost 3 bases and J 1 base, leaving 13 bases between the germline ends.

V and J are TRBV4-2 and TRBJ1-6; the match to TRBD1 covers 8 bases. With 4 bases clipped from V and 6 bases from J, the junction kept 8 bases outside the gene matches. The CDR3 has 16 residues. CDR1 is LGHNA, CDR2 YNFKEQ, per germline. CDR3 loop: CASSPTRQGRNSPLHF. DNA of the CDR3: TGTGCCAGCAGCCCAACCCGACAGGGGCGTAATTCACCCCTCCACTTT.

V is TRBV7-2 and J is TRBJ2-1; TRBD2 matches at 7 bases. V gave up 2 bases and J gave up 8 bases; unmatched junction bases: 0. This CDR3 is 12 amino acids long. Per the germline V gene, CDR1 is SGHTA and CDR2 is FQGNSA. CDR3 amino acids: CASSLTSDEQFF. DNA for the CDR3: TGTGCCAGCAGCTTAACTAGCGATGAGCAGTTCTTC.

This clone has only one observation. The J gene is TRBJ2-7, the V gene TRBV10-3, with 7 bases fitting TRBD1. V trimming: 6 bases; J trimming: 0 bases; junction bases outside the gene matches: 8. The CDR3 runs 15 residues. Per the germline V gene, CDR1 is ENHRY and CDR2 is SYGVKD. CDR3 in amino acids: CAISREQGISYEQYF. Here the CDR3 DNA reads TGTGCCATCAGCCGAGAACAGGGGATCTCCTACGAGCAGTACTTC.

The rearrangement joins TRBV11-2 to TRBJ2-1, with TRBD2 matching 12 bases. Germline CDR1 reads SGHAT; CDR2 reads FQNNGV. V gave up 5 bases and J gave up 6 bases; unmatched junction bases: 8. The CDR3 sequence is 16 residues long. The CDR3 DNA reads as TGTGCCAGCAGCCCGACCCTAGCGGGGGGGCTCAATGAGCAGTTCTTC. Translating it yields CASSPTLAGGLNEQFF.

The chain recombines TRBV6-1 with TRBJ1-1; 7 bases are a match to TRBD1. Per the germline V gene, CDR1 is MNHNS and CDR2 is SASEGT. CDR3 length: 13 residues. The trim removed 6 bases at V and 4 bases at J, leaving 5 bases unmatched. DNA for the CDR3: TGTGCCAGCAGCTCAACAGGGGTCACTGAAGCTTTCTTT. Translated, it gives CASSSTGVTEAFF.

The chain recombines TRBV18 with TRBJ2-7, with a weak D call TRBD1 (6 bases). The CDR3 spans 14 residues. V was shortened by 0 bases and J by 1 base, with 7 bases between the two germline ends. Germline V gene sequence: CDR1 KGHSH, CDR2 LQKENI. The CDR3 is CASSPPDRSYEQYF. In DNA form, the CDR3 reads TGTGCCAGCTCACCACCTGACAGGTCCTACGAGCAGTACTTC.

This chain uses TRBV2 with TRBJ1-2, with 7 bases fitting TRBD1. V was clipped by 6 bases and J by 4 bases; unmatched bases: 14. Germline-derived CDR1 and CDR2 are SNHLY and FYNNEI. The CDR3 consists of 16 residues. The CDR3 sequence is CASSPRDSRTSYGYTF. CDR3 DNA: TGTGCCAGCAGCCCCCGGGACAGCAGAACATCCTATGGCTACACCTTC. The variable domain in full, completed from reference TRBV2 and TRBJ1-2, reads EPEVTQTPSHQVTQMGQEVILRCVPISNHLYFYWYRQILGQKVEFLVSFYNNEISEKSEIFDDQFSVERPDGSNFTLKIRSTKLEDSAMYFCASSPRDSRTSYGYTFGSGTRLTVV.

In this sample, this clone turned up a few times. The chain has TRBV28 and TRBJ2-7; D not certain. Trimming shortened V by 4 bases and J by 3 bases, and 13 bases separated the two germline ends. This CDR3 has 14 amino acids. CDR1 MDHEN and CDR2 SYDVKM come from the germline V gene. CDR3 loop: CASSYEVGYYEQYF. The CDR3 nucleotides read TGTGCCAGCAGTTACGAGGTAGGCTACTACGAGCAGTACTTC.

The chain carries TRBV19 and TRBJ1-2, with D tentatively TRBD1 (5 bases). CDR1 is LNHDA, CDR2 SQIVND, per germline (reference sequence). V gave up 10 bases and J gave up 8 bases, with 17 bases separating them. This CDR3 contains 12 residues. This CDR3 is CATKGRMDGYTF. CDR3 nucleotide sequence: TGTGCCACTAAGGGGAGGATGGACGGCTACACCTTC.

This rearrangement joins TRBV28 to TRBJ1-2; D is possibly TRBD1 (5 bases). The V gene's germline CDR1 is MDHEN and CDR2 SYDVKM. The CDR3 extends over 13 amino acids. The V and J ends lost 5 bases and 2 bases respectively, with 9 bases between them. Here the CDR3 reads CASSGGGNYGYTF. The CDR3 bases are TGTGCCAGCAGTGGGGGGGGGAACTATGGCTACACCTTC.

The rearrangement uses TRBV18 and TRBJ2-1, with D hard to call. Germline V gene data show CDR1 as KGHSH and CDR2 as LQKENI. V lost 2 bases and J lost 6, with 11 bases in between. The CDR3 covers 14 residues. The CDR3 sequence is CASSPEQIRNEQFF. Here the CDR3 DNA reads TGTGCCAGCTCACCAGAACAGATACGCAATGAGCAGTTCTTC.

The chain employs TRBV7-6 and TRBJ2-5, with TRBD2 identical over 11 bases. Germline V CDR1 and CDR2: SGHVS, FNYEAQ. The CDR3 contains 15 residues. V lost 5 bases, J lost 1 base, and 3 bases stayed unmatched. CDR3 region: CASSRLAGLQETQYF. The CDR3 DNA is TGTGCCAGCAGCCGACTAGCGGGGCTCCAAGAGACCCAGTACTTC.

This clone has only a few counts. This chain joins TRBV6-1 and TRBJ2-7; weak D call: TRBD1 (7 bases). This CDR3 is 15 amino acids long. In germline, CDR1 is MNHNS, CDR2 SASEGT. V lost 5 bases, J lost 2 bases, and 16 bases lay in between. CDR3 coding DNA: TGTGCCAGCAGTCCATGGGGGGACAGCCCCTACGAGCAGTACTTC. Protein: CASSPWGDSPYEQYF.

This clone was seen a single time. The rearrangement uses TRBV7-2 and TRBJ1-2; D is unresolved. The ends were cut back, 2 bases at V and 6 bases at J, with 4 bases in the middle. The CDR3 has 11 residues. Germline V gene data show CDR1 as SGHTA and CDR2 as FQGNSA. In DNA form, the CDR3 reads TGTGCCAGCAGCTTATTTAATGGCTACACCTTC. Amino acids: CASSLFNGYTF.

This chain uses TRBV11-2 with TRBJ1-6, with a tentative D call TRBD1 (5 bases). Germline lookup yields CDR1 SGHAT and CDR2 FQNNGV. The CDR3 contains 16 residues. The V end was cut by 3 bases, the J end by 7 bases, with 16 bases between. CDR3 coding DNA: TGTGCCAGCAGCTTCGACAGTTCCCCCGCCAATTCACCCCTCCACTTT. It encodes CASSFDSSPANSPLHF.

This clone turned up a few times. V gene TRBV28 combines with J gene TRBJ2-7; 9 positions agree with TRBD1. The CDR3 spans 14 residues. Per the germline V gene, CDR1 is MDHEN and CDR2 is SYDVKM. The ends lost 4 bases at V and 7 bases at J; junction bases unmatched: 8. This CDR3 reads CASSSGQGIWEQYF. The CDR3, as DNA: TGTGCCAGCAGTTCAGGACAGGGGATCTGGGAGCAGTACTTC. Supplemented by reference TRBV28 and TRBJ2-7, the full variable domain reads DVKVTQSSRYLVKRTGEKVFLECVQDMDHENMFWYRQDPGLGLRLIYFSYDVKMKEKGDIPEGYSVSREKKERFSLILESASTNQTSMYLCASSSGQGIWEQYFGPGTRLTVT.